The sequence of this TCR beta chain was determined in a study of regulatory T cells in long-lasting Graves disease. Sample time point: persistent/refractory GD, antithyroid drugs over 5 years with positive TRAb. The authors made the TCR library using RNA they extracted from PBMCs. On this clonotype: What it binds is unknown.

This CDR3 has 15 residues. Germline V gives CDR1 LNHNV, CDR2 YYDKDF (reference sequence). The V and J ends lost 0 bases and 3 bases respectively, with 11 bases between them. Notes on the study in general: Gene preferences differed: TRBV28, TRBJ1-2, TRBJ2-5 in persistent cases.

Researchers made TCR beta libraries by using iRepertoire HTBI primers and running Arm-PCR on CDR3 regions. TCRdb fed the multiplex PCR reads into MiXCR, producing one record per CDR3 protein. The sample includes 400,000 or so distinct CDR3 sequences, 23% of them seen just once. Sequences were derived from peripheral blood mononuclear cells (PBMCs), sampled when the disease was refractory, from a patient treated with antithyroid drugs. The sequence came from a female donor with Graves disease. The chain carries TRBV15 and TRBJ2-5, with D unclear. The chain's CDR3 is CATSRDSGSEETQYF. In DNA form, the CDR3 reads TGTGCCACCAGCAGAGATTCCGGGTCGGAAGAGACCCAGTACTTC. Full variable domain (missing parts from reference TRBV15 and TRBJ2-5): DAMVIQNPRYQVTQFGKPVTLSCSQTLNHNVMYWYQQKSSQAPKLLFHYYDKDFNNEADTPDNFQSRRPNTSFCFLDIRSPGLGDTAMYLCATSRDSGSEETQYFGPGTRLLVL.